The 10 T cell receptor beta chains in this list originate from one sample, sequenced in a study of T cell repertoires in cytomegalovirus infection. TCRdb redid the calling of the reads with MiXCR, one entry per CDR3 protein. Among fewer than 300,000 distinct CDR3 sequences listed, roughly 26% were seen once. The sequencing sample was made of PBMCs. The receptors originated from a human donor in good health (CMV status not recorded). Some clones in this sample may be carry-over from other donors' samples.

This clonotype was counted between two and nine times. The chain employs TRBV11-3 and TRBJ2-5; either TRBD1 or TRBD2 may fit D (6 bases each). The CDR3 runs 15 residues. Germline V gene data show CDR1 as SGHNT and CDR2 as YENEEA. The V end was cut by 5 bases, the J end by 0 bases, with 13 bases between. CDR3 sequence reads: CASSKGGPNQETQYF. In DNA, the CDR3 is TGTGCCAGCAGCAAGGGGGGCCCAAACCAAGAGACCCAGTACTTC.

This clonotype was observed at least ten times. V gene TRBV7-2 combines with J gene TRBJ2-3; unclear D gene. Germline-derived CDR1 and CDR2 are SGHTA and FQGNSA. The CDR3 has 11 residues. Trimming removed 4 bases at V and 14 bases at J, with 13 bases between. CDR3 DNA sequence: TGTGCCAGCAGCTCGCCGCTGCTGTGGTATTTT. It encodes CASSSPLLWYF.

CDR3 in DNA: TGTGCCAGCAGTTTCCAGGGGGAATCAAATGAGCAGTTCTTC. Its protein product is CASSFQGESNEQFF. The gene calls are TRBV27 and TRBJ2-1, with 7 bases that match TRBD1. This CDR3 spans 14 amino acids. With V trimmed by 3 bases and J by 7 bases, 6 bases remained unmatched. Germline CDR1 reads MNHEY; CDR2 reads SMNVEV (reference sequence).

The chain carries TRBV15 and TRBJ2-7, with TRBD1 matching 7 bases. This CDR3 region has 14 residues. J was trimmed by 3 bases and V by 5 bases; bases with no gene match: 7. Germline V gene data show CDR1 as LNHNV and CDR2 as YYDKDF (reference sequence). The CDR3 DNA follows: TGTGCCACCAGCGGCAGGGACAGCAGCTACGAGCAGTACTTC. Translated: CATSGRDSSYEQYF.

DNA for the CDR3: TGTGCCAGCAGCTTAGTGGATCCTGGGGATACGCAGTATTTT. It codes for CASSLVDPGDTQYF. The chain uses TRBV7-6 and TRBJ2-3; D gene unclear. In germline, CDR1 is SGHVS, CDR2 FNYEAQ. Between the trimmed V and J ends, which lost 1 base and 6 bases, there was a span of 11 bases. This CDR3 is 14 amino acids long.

The chain combines TRBV6-2 or TRBV6-3 with TRBJ1-6; D possibly corresponds to TRBD1 (6 bases). Between the trimmed V and J ends, which lost 8 bases and 6 bases, there was a span of 17 bases. The CDR3 totals 15 residues. CDR1 MNHEY and CDR2 SVGEGT come from the germline V gene. The CDR3 spells CASLPRQALNSPLHF. The CDR3 DNA sequence: TGTGCCAGCTTACCACGACAGGCGCTTAATTCACCCCTCCACTTT.

This clonotype was observed at least ten times. The chain employs TRBV7-2 and TRBJ2-1; 13 nucleotides line up with TRBD2. Trimming at V came to 5 bases and at J to 1 base, leaving 8 bases not matched to a gene. The germline V gene has CDR1 SGHTA and CDR2 FQGNSA. The CDR3 consists of 18 residues. CDR3 sequence: CASSPGTSGVLSYNEQFF. The CDR3 DNA sequence: TGTGCCAGCAGCCCCGGGACTAGCGGGGTACTATCCTACAATGAGCAGTTCTTC.

This clonotype has ten or more counts. The rearrangement uses TRBV7-2 and TRBJ1-1; D gene ambiguous. The CDR3 has 13 residues. V lost 3 bases and J lost 5, with 10 bases in between. In germline, CDR1 is SGHTA, CDR2 FQGNSA. The CDR3 sequence: CASSFRGRTEAFF. The CDR3, as DNA: TGTGCCAGCAGCTTCCGGGGTCGGACTGAAGCTTTCTTT.

This clonotype came up a few times. The limits of the CDR3 on the DNA are not certain, so only TCRdb's listed CDR3 is given. The chain uses TRBV28 and TRBJ1-5; the table assigns TRBD1, which was not confirmed against the DNA. Germline loops: CDR1 MDHEN, CDR2 SYDVKM. The CDR3 length is 15 residues, termini included. The CDR3 region is CASSSSSGGNQPQHF.

This clonotype appeared a single time. The gene calls are TRBV29-1 and TRBJ2-1, with 9 bases lining up with TRBD1. CDR3 length: 14 residues. With 6 bases clipped from V and 9 bases from J, the junction kept 12 bases outside the gene matches. CDR1 and CDR2 from the germline V gene are SQVTM and ANQGSEA. The CDR3 loop is CSVVPGQGVGEQFF. CDR3 in DNA: TGCAGCGTAGTCCCGGGACAGGGAGTCGGTGAGCAGTTCTTC.